Each of the 6 T cell receptor beta chains below was sequenced from the same sample in a study of tumor-infiltrating lymphocytes in primary liver carcinoma. Total RNA amounting to 500 ng was the source from which TCR beta cDNA was made with a constant-region primer. Three nested multiplex PCR rounds, a slightly modified ARM-PCR, produced the libraries for TCR beta. A C-beta reverse primer and TRBV1-TRBV30 forward primers served in each of the first two PCR rounds, at about 10 cycles apiece. Via MiXCR, TCRdb re-called the multiplex PCR reads, giving one row per CDR3 protein. The data hold roughly 120,000 distinct CDR3 sequences, with around 62% observed a single time. Co-extraction of RNA and DNA was performed on roughly 20-31 mg of unsorted bulk tissue. The sequencing input was liver tumor tissue from sampling region 1. Described subset: tumor region T1, superior pole. These receptors all come from a woman aged 55-69 years with primary liver carcinoma and hepatitis B virus infection.

Comment on this clonotype: One end of the junction varies from germline; a read error may be responsible. The chain is built from TRBV11-3 and TRBJ2-2; D is uncertain. CDR3 length equals 15 residues. Germline CDR1 reads SGHNT; CDR2 reads YENEEA. The CDR3 loop is CASSPWAGYTEELFF. In nucleotides, the CDR3 is TGTGCCAGCAGCCCGTGGGCTGGGTACACCGAGGAGCTGTTTTTT. Full variable domain (outside the CDR3, taken from reference TRBV11-3 and TRBJ2-2): EAGVVQSPRYKIIEKKQPVAFWCNPISGHNTLYWYLQNLGQGPELLIRYENEEAVDDSQLPKDRFSAERLKGVDSTLKIQPAELGDSAVYLCASSPWAGYTEELFFGEGSRLTVL.

The DNA for the CDR3 is TGTGCCTACTCCCGGGACAGGGCTGGTGGCTACACCTTC. Translating gives CAYSRDRAGGYTF. The chain is built from TRBV30 and TRBJ1-2; 9 nucleotides align to TRBD1. With V trimmed by 7 bases and J by 7 bases, 10 bases remained unmatched. The V gene's germline CDR1 is GTSNPN and CDR2 SVGIG (reference sequence). The CDR3 sequence is 13 residues long.

This clonotype was seen a handful of times. This could be a read error, since a much larger clone is one nucleotide away. CDR3 sequence reads: CASSDGGQTNAGELFF. The CDR3 DNA reads as TGTGCCAGCAGTGACGGGGGCCAAACTAACGCCGGGGAGCTGTTTTTT. This sequence joins TRBV6-1 and TRBJ2-2; the D gene could be TRBD1 or TRBD2 (6 bases each). The CDR3 sequence is 16 residues long. Trimming removed 3 bases at V and 6 bases at J, with 17 bases between. Germline V CDR1 and CDR2: MNHNS, SASEGT.

Comments on this clonotype: Relative to the germline gene, one junction end is altered; a read error may explain this. The chain uses TRBV11-3 and TRBJ2-1; tentative D call: TRBD2 (6 bases). Germline loops: CDR1 SGHNT, CDR2 YENEEA. The CDR3 covers 15 residues. For the CDR3, the DNA is TGTACCAGCAGCACTTACGGGAGTGCCTGCAATGAGCAGTTCTTC. This translates into CTSSTYGSACNEQFF.

In this sample, this clonotype turned up a few times. The chain is built from TRBV11-2 and TRBJ2-1, with TRBD2 matching over 14 bases. Germline CDR1 SGHAT, CDR2 FQNNGV. The CDR3 has 19 amino acids. The trim removed 5 bases at V and 8 bases at J, leaving 17 bases unmatched. CDR3 sequence reads: CASSAISRLAGGPGDEQFF. CDR3 bases: TGTGCCAGCAGCGCCATTTCCCGACTAGCGGGAGGGCCGGGGGATGAGCAGTTCTTC.

Notes on this clonotype: The junction departs from germline at one end; a sequencing error may be responsible. The rearrangement links TRBV11-2 to TRBJ2-7; D tentatively reads TRBD1 or TRBD2 (5 bases each). Germline V gene sequence: CDR1 SGHAT, CDR2 FQNNGV. The CDR3 totals 15 residues. The chain's CDR3 is CASSLDRGLAPEQNF. The CDR3 DNA is TGTGCCAGCAGCTTAGATAGGGGCCTAGCTCCCGAGCAGAACTTC.